This TCR beta chain was retrieved from a study of blood T cell repertoires in COVID-19. Per the study methods: Quantification of nucleated cells was approximated via reference gene primer amplification. The table came from immunoSEQ multiplex PCR; TCRdb's copy has only in-frame clones and leaves some out. D and trimming come from the DNA, and the V and J calls and clone size come from that table. The profile shows around 420,000 clones, 88% of them singletons. Individuals aged about 18 to 89 years were recruited from about two dozen US areas. Participants were placed into cohorts based on the clinical history they reported. The germline V gene has CDR1 SEHNR and CDR2 FQNEAQ (reference sequence). V dropped 1 base and J dropped 4 bases, with 10 bases sitting between them. The CDR3 consists of 14 residues.

The source is a woman aged 40-49 years with acute COVID-19. The rearrangement uses TRBV7-9 and TRBJ1-2; D gene ambiguous. The specimen was PBMCs or T cells enriched from blood (not recorded which). The CDR3 here is CASSLEWEGYGYTF. Written as DNA, the CDR3 is TGTGCCAGCAGCTTAGAGTGGGAGGGCTATGGCTACACCTTC.